The 2 T cell receptor beta chains listed next were all sequenced from one sample in a study of blood T cell repertoires in COVID-19. Clones were sequenced by immunoSEQ multiplex PCR, and TCRdb holds only the in-frame ones, with some missing. The sample has fewer than 350,000 clones; around 90% are singletons. The specimen sequenced was PBMCs or T cells enriched from blood (not recorded which). These receptors were taken from a middle-aged woman who had recovered from COVID-19.

The genes are TRBV27 and TRBJ2-1; 8 nucleotides match TRBD2. There are 15 residues in the CDR3. Per germline, CDR1 MNHEY and CDR2 SMNVEV (reference sequence). V lost 5 bases and J lost 1; bases outside the gene matches: 4. The CDR3 bases are TGTGCCAGCAGTCATAGCGGGATGTCCTACAATGAGCAGTTCTTC. Translating gives CASSHSGMSYNEQFF.

The chain employs TRBV25-1 and TRBJ1-4, with a weak D call TRBD1 (5 bases). Germline loops: CDR1 MGHDK, CDR2 SYGVNS. Trimming removed 7 bases at V and 4 bases at J, with 19 bases between. The CDR3 consists of 16 residues. The CDR3 DNA sequence: TGTGCCAGCACCCCCGGGGTGGCGGGGGGTAATGAAAAACTGTTTTTT. This translates into CASTPGVAGGNEKLFF.